This T cell receptor (beta chain) was found in a study of T cell changes during pregnancy in multiple sclerosis. Libraries were prepared by immunoSEQ multiplex PCR; TCRdb keeps only in-frame clonotypes and omits some of them. The sample consists of about 100,000 clones, 90% of them appearing once. Germline V lookup: CDR1 MNHEY, CDR2 SVGAGI. The CDR3 spans 13 residues. The V end lost 6 bases, the J end lost 0 bases, and 6 bases lay between the germline ends. The sequence was collected from a female donor in good health, enrolled as a control in a pregnancy study. The gene calls are TRBV6-5 and TRBJ1-3; the D is unclear. The starting material was peripheral blood, obtained in the second trimester of pregnancy. The CDR3 loop is CASSISSGNTIYF. The DNA of the CDR3 is TGTGCCAGCAGCATTAGCTCTGGAAACACCATATATTTT.